The clone carrying this T cell receptor (beta chain) is medium-sized by share. Its specificity is unknown. Read sequence stops 3 residues before the CDR3 end, and the germline J gene provides the missing end. This record belongs to a study of T cell clonality in common variable immunodeficiency. Patients had low serum IgG, IgA and/or IgM and specific antibody deficiency. CVID subjects were some 15 female and roughly 31 male, aged about 9 to 65. Blood came from CVID subjects not ill and not taking immunomodulatory or immunosuppressive medication. Study-wide results and limits: In common variable immunodeficiency, TCR beta chains reportedly carried fewer deletions and N-nucleotide insertions.

V shed 4 bases and J 0 bases; nucleotides not matched to a gene: 6. Germline CDR1 SQVTM, CDR2 ANQGSEA. The CDR3 is made up of 16 amino acids. The protocol was immunoSEQ multiplex PCR, while the TCRdb copy is restricted to in-frame clones and leaves out a portion. Sampling found over 30,000 clones, none seen once. The sequenced sample consisted of peripheral blood mononuclear cells. This sequence joins TRBV29-1 and TRBJ2-4; 10 positions agree with TRBD1. This clonotype was sampled from a human donor with common variable immunodeficiency. The covered CDR3 bases are TGCAGCGTTGTGAGGACAGGGGGTTTAGCCAAAAACATT. Its protein product is CSVVRTGGLAKNI. The CDR3 as a whole reads CSVVRTGGLAKNIQYF.